Described below is a single T cell receptor (beta chain) sequence and its context. This specimen comes from a study of CD8 T cells in Susac syndrome. Age- and sex-matched healthy donors served as the control group. The length of the CDR3 is 17 residues. V trimming: 4 bases; J trimming: 0 bases; junction bases outside the gene matches: 8. Germline V gene sequence: CDR1 DFQATT, CDR2 SNEGSKA (reference sequence). An input of roughly 0.5 to 1 ug of RNA was subjected to reverse transcription using random hexamers. The authors amplified TCR beta CDR3 across 54 Vbeta and 13 Jbeta using immunoSEQ multiplex PCR. A single record per CDR3 protein comes from TCRdb applying MiXCR to the immunoSEQ multiplex PCR reads. In the table there are more than 20,000 distinct CDR3 sequences, 85% to 95% of which are singletons.

This chain joins TRBV20-1 and TRBJ1-4; 10 nucleotides agree with TRBD1. This sequence was found in a human donor in good health. The material sequenced was CD8+ T cells from PBMCs. The CDR3 nucleotides read TGCAGTGCTACGACGGGGACAGGGGCGGCAACTAATGAAAAACTGTTTTTT. This codes for CSATTGTGAATNEKLFF.